What follows are 5 T cell receptor beta chains derived from one specimen sequenced in a study of T cell changes during pregnancy in multiple sclerosis. Produced via immunoSEQ multiplex PCR; TCRdb's table is partial and in-frame only. The repertoire holds about 73,000 clones, with almost 95% as singletons. The sequenced sample was peripheral blood, obtained in the third trimester of pregnancy. These receptors were obtained from a female donor in good health, enrolled as a control in a pregnancy study.

V is TRBV20-1 and J is TRBJ2-7; D unclear. The CDR3 is 11 residues long. Germline V CDR1 and CDR2: DFQATT, SNEGSKA (reference sequence). The V end lost 5 bases, the J end lost 1 base, and 6 bases lay between the germline ends. For the CDR3, the DNA is TGCAGTGCTCGGTTGTCCTACGAGCAGTACTTC. Protein sequence: CSARLSYEQYF.

The chain links TRBV6-4 to TRBJ2-3, with 9 bases that match TRBD2. The CDR3 extends over 14 amino acids. Germline CDR1 MRHNA, CDR2 SNTAGT. J was trimmed by 2 bases and V by 6 bases; bases with no gene match: 3. The CDR3 nucleotides read TGTGCCAGCAGCCCGGGACTAGCCACAGATACGCAGTATTTT. Translated, it gives CASSPGLATDTQYF.

The chain recombines TRBV5-4 with TRBJ2-7, with D perhaps matching TRBD1 (6 bases). V dropped 4 bases and J dropped 0 bases, with 14 bases sitting between them. The V gene's germline CDR1 is SGHNT and CDR2 YYREEE (reference sequence). This CDR3 contains 15 residues. This chain's CDR3 is CASSLGQRSSYEQYF. DNA of the CDR3: TGTGCCAGCAGCCTAGGACAGCGAAGCTCCTACGAGCAGTACTTC.

The J gene is TRBJ1-2, the V gene TRBV9; D is possibly TRBD1 (5 bases). Trimming took 6 bases from V and 8 from J, leaving 20 bases between them. The CDR3 extends over 14 amino acids. The germline V gene encodes CDR1 SGDLS and CDR2 YYNGEE. The chain's CDR3 is CASTRAQGSGGYTF. The CDR3, as DNA: TGTGCCAGCACCAGAGCGCAGGGATCAGGAGGCTACACCTTC.

The chain combines TRBV4-3 with TRBJ2-1, with TRBD2 matching over 7 bases. Germline assignment: CDR1 LGHNA and CDR2 YSLEER. CDR3 length: 16 residues. Unmatched junction bases numbered 8, after V lost 1 base and J lost 5 bases. The CDR3 region is CASSQGGGSGHNEQFF. CDR3 DNA: TGCGCCAGCAGCCAAGGCGGCGGGAGTGGACACAATGAGCAGTTCTTC.